This TCR beta chain was sequenced in a study of T cell repertoires in cytomegalovirus infection. On the study more broadly: Indications of both CMV infection and matching HLA type were provided by public TCR beta signatures.

Looked up from germline, CDR1 is SGHTA and CDR2 is FQGNSA. The CDR3 spans 14 residues. Trimming removed 1 base from V and 7 bases from J, with 13 bases in between. TCRdb recomputed calls from the reads with MiXCR, one row per CDR3 protein. The sample includes some 250,000 distinct CDR3 sequences, approximately 8.3% seen only once; the top ten take less than 15%. Study-wide points: The ex vivo response was dominated by HLA-C-restricted CMV-specific TCR beta clonotypes. Carriers of CMV and the relevant HLA type were discriminated by public TCR beta frequency.

In its sample, this clonotype was seen many times. What it binds is unknown. This receptor was taken from a human donor in good health (CMV status not recorded). Some clones in this sample may be carry-over from other donors' samples. The sequencing sample was made of PBMCs. This rearrangement joins TRBV7-2 to TRBJ1-1, with a weak D call TRBD1 (5 bases). The CDR3 sequence is CASSLGGAKVEAFF. The CDR3 region has the DNA TGTGCCAGCAGCTTAGGCGGGGCCAAAGTTGAAGCTTTCTTT.